Detailed here is one T cell receptor (beta chain). The V gene's germline CDR1 is SGHRS and CDR2 YFSETQ. After removal of 3 bases from V and 5 bases from J, the junction contained 9 bases not matched to a gene. CDR3 length: 16 residues. This entry comes from a study of blood T cell repertoires in COVID-19. Per the original data handling: The assay estimated nucleated cells by amplifying reference gene primers. Some clones are missing from TCRdb's copy, which holds only in-frame ones; the method was immunoSEQ multiplex PCR. From that table come the V and J calls and clone size; the DNA was used to work out D and trimming. The table records 85,000 to 90,000 clones, 80% of them present only once.

The sequenced sample consisted of peripheral blood. This receptor was identified in a woman over 75 with active or convalescent COVID-19. This chain uses TRBV5-1 with TRBJ2-1; 9 positions agree with TRBD2. The DNA for the CDR3 is TGCGCCAGCAGCTCAGTCTTAGCGGGAGTAAACAATGAGCAGTTCTTC. The encoded protein is CASSSVLAGVNNEQFF.